This T cell receptor beta chain came from a study of blood T cell repertoires in COVID-19. Generated by immunoSEQ multiplex PCR, the TCRdb table keeps only in-frame clones and is missing some. The data contain almost 350,000 clones, approximately 90% of them singletons. Germline lookup yields CDR1 MDHEN and CDR2 SYDVKM. The CDR3 contains 15 residues. The V end lost 6 bases, the J end lost 4 bases, and 15 bases lay between the germline ends. The sample holds a few counts of this clone. While infection was still active, Seattle patients were enrolled and then followed longitudinally. The V gene is TRBV28, the J gene TRBJ1-4; D gene unclear. The sequence was collected from an older woman with COVID-19, enrolled during active disease. The sample comprised peripheral blood. The CDR3 region is CASSPAGSYNEKLFF. DNA for the CDR3: TGTGCCAGCAGCCCGGCCGGGTCCTATAATGAAAAACTGTTTTTT.